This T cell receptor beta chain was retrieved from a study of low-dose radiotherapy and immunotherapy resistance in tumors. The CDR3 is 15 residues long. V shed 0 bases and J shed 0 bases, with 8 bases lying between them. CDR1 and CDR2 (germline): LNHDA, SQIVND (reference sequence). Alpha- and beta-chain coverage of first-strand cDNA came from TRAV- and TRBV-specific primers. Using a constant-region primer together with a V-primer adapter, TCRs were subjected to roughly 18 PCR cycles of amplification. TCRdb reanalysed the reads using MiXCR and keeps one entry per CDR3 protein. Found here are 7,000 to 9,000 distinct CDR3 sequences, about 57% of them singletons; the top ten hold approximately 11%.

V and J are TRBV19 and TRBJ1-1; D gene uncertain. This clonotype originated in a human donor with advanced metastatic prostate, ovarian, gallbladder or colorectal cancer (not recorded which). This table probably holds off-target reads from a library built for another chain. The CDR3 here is CASSIDEGLNTEAFF. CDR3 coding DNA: TGTGCCAGTAGTATAGATGAGGGCCTGAACACTGAAGCTTTCTTT.